This T cell receptor beta chain was obtained from a study of CD8 T cells in Susac syndrome. This CDR3 contains 17 residues. V was trimmed by 6 bases and J by 5 bases, leaving 23 bases between them. cDNA came from about 0.46 to 1 ug RNA primed by random hexamers. In TCRdb, the immunoSEQ multiplex PCR reads were re-called with MiXCR into one record per CDR3 protein. The sample lists 120,000 to 150,000 distinct CDR3 sequences, roughly 96% occurring once. The V and J genes are TRBV12-3 or TRBV12-4 and TRBJ2-1, with D possibly TRBD2 on 5 matching bases. Sequenced input: CD4+ T cells from PBMCs. This receptor was identified in a human donor with multiple sclerosis. CDR3 DNA sequence: TGTGCCAGCAGGAAAGAGAGTTGGCCTGGAGGACACAATGAGCAGTTCTTC. Protein: CASRKESWPGGHNEQFF.